The T cell receptor (beta chain) under discussion was sequenced for a study of cytomegalovirus exposure and HLA in healthy donors. A multiplex PCR was run with 60 Vbeta primers and 13 Jbeta primers. Assay used: immunoSEQ multiplex PCR; TCRdb lists only in-frame clones, some missing. The sample carries some 150,000 clones, about three quarters recorded once. This CDR3 has 14 amino acids. The germline V gene has CDR1 PRHDT and CDR2 FYEKMQ (reference sequence). The receptor was derived from a man aged 35-49 years in good health and CMV-seropositive. V gene TRBV13 combines with J gene TRBJ2-5; possibly TRBD1 for D (6 bases). With the DNA end fitting TRBJ2-7 better, the J assignment may be wrong. Sequencing was carried out using PBMCs. CDR3 region: CASSSRTVSYEQYF. In nucleotides, the CDR3 is TGTGCCAGCAGCTCCCGGACAGTCTCCTACGAGCAGTACTTC.